This record covers a single T cell receptor (beta chain). What it binds is not known. The data were obtained in a study of cytomegalovirus exposure and HLA in healthy donors. Study observations and caveats: Accurate HLA-A and HLA-B prediction from TCR beta sequences was reported for most subjects. Segments of the TCR beta V type were, in most cases, productive about 90% or about 30% of the time in an earlier analysis.

Looked up from germline, CDR1 is SGHTA and CDR2 is FQGNSA. This CDR3 contains 16 residues. With 3 bases removed from V and 9 bases from J, the gap between germline ends came to 21 bases. It was with 60 Vbeta and 13 Jbeta primers that the PCR ran. Libraries were prepared by immunoSEQ multiplex PCR; TCRdb keeps only in-frame clonotypes and omits some of them. The sample lists approximately 190,000 clones, roughly 80% occurring once. The genes are TRBV7-2 and TRBJ1-5; D remains unclear. Material: PBMCs. The clonotype comes from a woman younger than 35 in good health and CMV-seronegative. CDR3 nucleotide sequence: TGTGCCAGCAGCTTGGAGGGAGGGTTTATCCAATCGCCCCAGCATTTT. It is translated as CASSLEGGFIQSPQHF.